This TCR beta chain came from a study of blood T cell repertoires in COVID-19 (dated by TCRdb to the early 2020s). The study in broad terms: Samples covering the acute and convalescent phases of COVID-19 were provided by collaborators in the United States, Italy and Spain. The material from the prospective study consisted of cDNA or gDNA derived from T cells, B-cell-depleted T cells, or PBMCs. Deeply sampled blood TCRbeta repertoires from subjects exposed to, actively infected with, or recovered from COVID-19 were included in the dataset. A freely available public database, intended as a resource for researchers studying the immune response to SARS-CoV-2, is where the repertoires were released. The samples were drawn from two sources: the first 160 participants of the ongoing ImmuneRACE study, and 1,254 subjects contributed by 6 global collaborators. The sample metadata nearly always contained a de-identified subject ID, COVID-19 status, age in years and sex. Where available, HLA class I and class II types were taken from metadata supplied by the sample provider and were not determined by assay-based typing.

Whole blood was collected in K2EDTA tubes by collaborating institutions according to the institutions' own protocols. For TCRbeta analysis, collaborators shipped samples in one of three forms: frozen whole blood, isolated PBMCs, or DNA extracted from either of those sample types. Study-wide findings and limitations: How much clinical and demographic metadata was included differed by source and by participant, and the metadata was provided uncurated.

Its CDR3 holds 15 amino acids, cysteine through phenylalanine. This entry keeps only the CDR3 DNA: 45 bases, framed from base 1. V drops 4 bases and J drops 0 bases, leaving 10 bases in between. Sequences KGHSH (CDR1) and LQKENI (CDR2) are obtained from the germline V gene. TCRbeta CDR3 regions were amplified from genomic DNA by means of the immunoSEQ Assay, a bias-controlled multiplex PCR. Per the original workflow: The number of nucleated cells in each sample was estimated by amplification of reference gene primers within the assay. Sequence reads were collapsed and filtered to measure the absolute abundance of every unique TCRbeta CDR3 rearrangement. For each sample, productive Simpson clonality was calculated as the square root of Simpson's diversity index across productive rearrangements. TCRdb mirrors the immuneACCESS table, restricted to in-frame sequences. Some clones are absent from its copies; in checked studies, under half trace to an unresolved V gene, and the reason for the others is unknown. V and J calls and clone size follow that table, whereas D and trimming were derived from the DNA. The sample data list fewer than 90,000 clones, and around 90% of these were observed just once. The top ten hold 7% to 8% of the sample.

Regarding this clone: Its antigen specificity is not known. No quality values exist for individual bases; no much larger clone is one base distant.

The sequence was collected from an older man with acute or convalescent COVID-19. The material sequenced was peripheral blood. The chain couples TRBV18 to TRBJ1-5, with the D gene uncertain. CDR3 protein: CASSLSIDSNQPQHF. The DNA reads as follows: TGTGCCAGCTCACTGTCTATAGATAGCAATCAGCCCCAGCATTTT.